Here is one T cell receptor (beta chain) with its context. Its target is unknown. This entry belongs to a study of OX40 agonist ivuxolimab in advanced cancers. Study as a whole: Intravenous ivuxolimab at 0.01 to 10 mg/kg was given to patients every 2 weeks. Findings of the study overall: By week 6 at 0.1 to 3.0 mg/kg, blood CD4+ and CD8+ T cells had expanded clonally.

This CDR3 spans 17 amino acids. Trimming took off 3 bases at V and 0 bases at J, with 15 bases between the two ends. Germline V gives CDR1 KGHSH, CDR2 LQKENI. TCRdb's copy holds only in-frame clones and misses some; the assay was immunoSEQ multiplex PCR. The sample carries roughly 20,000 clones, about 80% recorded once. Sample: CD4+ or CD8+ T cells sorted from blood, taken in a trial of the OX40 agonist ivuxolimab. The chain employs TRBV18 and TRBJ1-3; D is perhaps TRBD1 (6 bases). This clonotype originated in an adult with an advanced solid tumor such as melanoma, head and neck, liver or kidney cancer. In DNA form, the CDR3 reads TGTGCCAGCTCACCTCAGGGGAGAGGGGGCTCTGGAAACACCATATATTTT. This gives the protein CASSPQGRGGSGNTIYF.